Following are 29 T cell receptor beta chains from one sample sequenced in a study of CD8+ T cells in alopecia areata. The sequencing template was cDNA reverse transcribed from extracted RNA. The protocol was immunoSEQ multiplex PCR, while the TCRdb copy is restricted to in-frame clones and leaves out a portion. The table includes 100,000 to 130,000 clones, 45% to 70% detected once. Sequenced material: CD8+ T cells sorted from blood. The receptors originated from a human donor in good health.

V gene TRBV7-9 combines with J gene TRBJ1-2, with TRBD1 matching over 8 bases. The CDR3 extends over 13 amino acids. V lost 11 bases, J lost 4 bases, and 9 bases stayed unmatched. Germline-derived CDR1 and CDR2 are SEHNR and FQNEAQ (reference sequence). CDR3 loop: CALAKGQAYGYTF. The CDR3 nucleotides read TGTGCCTTGGCGAAGGGACAGGCCTATGGCTACACCTTC.

V is TRBV5-6 and J is TRBJ2-3, with D perhaps TRBD2 (5 bases). The CDR3 is 14 residues long. Germline CDR1 SGHDT, CDR2 YYEEEE. V lost 0 bases and J 8 bases, leaving 13 bases between the germline ends. The CDR3 protein is CASSLGLAWGTQYF. Written as DNA, the CDR3 is TGTGCCAGCAGCTTGGGGCTAGCATGGGGTACGCAGTATTTT.

This clone was detected once. An end of the junction does not agree with germline; a read error may underlie this. The chain couples TRBV29-1 to TRBJ1-2; D gene uncertain. The CDR3 has 17 amino acids. Looked up from germline, CDR1 is SQVTM and CDR2 is ANQGSEA. The CDR3 spells CSIDGDRASGWNYGYTF. The CDR3 nucleotides read TGCAGCATTGACGGAGACCGGGCCTCGGGATGGAACTATGGCTACACCTTC.

This clone was seen a few times. The rearrangement joins TRBV29-1 to TRBJ2-7; TRBD2 aligns across 7 bases. V lost 2 bases and J lost 2; bases outside the gene matches: 3. The CDR3 consists of 13 residues. Per the germline V gene, CDR1 is SQVTM and CDR2 is ANQGSEA. In nucleotides, the CDR3 is TGCAGCGTTGAACCAGCGGGAACCTACGAGCAGTACTTC. Its translation: CSVEPAGTYEQYF.

This clone was picked up one time. One end of the junction varies from germline; a read error may be responsible. The chain uses TRBV5-6 and TRBJ2-7, with D perhaps TRBD1 or TRBD2 (6 bases each). This CDR3 is 15 amino acids long. Germline V gene sequence: CDR1 SGHDT, CDR2 YYEEEE. The CDR3 region is CASSLGLGGSNEQYF. The DNA of the CDR3 is TGTGCCAGCAGCTTGGGGCTCGGGGGCTCCAACGAGCAGTACTTC.

In its sample, this clone was seen a few times. V and J are TRBV19 and TRBJ1-1; D unclear. Trimming removed 4 bases from V and 1 base from J, with 13 bases in between. CDR1 is LNHDA and CDR2 is SQIVND in the germline V gene (reference sequence). This CDR3 has 15 amino acids. The CDR3 bases are TGTGCCAGTAGTAGTATCTCAGGAGCGAACACTGAAGCTTTCTTT. Its protein is CASSSISGANTEAFF.

The sample holds a few counts of this clone. This chain joins TRBV7-8 and TRBJ2-3; TRBD1 might be the D (5 bases). V was clipped by 11 bases and J by 0 bases, with 15 bases between them. The CDR3 totals 14 residues. Germline-derived CDR1 and CDR2 are SGHVS and FQNEAQ. The CDR3 loop reads CASHGATSTDTQYF. DNA of the CDR3: TGTGCCTCTCATGGGGCCACTAGCACAGATACGCAGTATTTT.

The genes are TRBV5-6 and TRBJ2-7, with D possibly being TRBD2 (6 bases). Germline assignment: CDR1 SGHDT and CDR2 YYEEEE. This CDR3 comprises 12 residues. The germline V and J ends were trimmed by 3 bases and 4 bases, with 8 bases remaining between them. The CDR3 reads CASSWGTYEQYF. The DNA of the CDR3 is TGTGCCAGCAGCTGGGGGACTTACGAGCAGTACTTC.

The J gene is TRBJ2-7, the V gene TRBV10-3; perhaps TRBD2 as D (7 bases). CDR1 is ENHRY, CDR2 SYGVKD, per germline. The CDR3 loop spans 13 amino acids. Between the trimmed V and J ends, which lost 4 bases and 3 bases, there was a span of 10 bases. The CDR3 DNA reads as TGTGCCATCAGTGTCGGGGGGCACTACGAGCAGTACTTC. Its translation: CAISVGGHYEQYF.

The count of this clone is one. The J gene is TRBJ2-7, the V gene TRBV28, with D maybe TRBD2 (5 bases). Trimming shortened V by 5 bases and J by 2 bases, and 19 bases separated the two germline ends. This CDR3 has 16 residues. Looked up from germline, CDR1 is MDHEN and CDR2 is SYDVKM. The CDR3 reads CASSTIRLAEAYEQYF. The DNA of the CDR3 is TGTGCCAGCAGTACAATCCGCCTAGCTGAAGCCTACGAGCAGTACTTC.

The gene calls are TRBV28 and TRBJ1-1, with 9 bases fitting TRBD1. The V gene's germline CDR1 is MDHEN and CDR2 SYDVKM. The CDR3 has 13 residues. Trimming at V came to 3 bases and at J to 6 bases, leaving 2 bases not matched to a gene. In nucleotides, the CDR3 is TGTGCCAGCAGTTTGAGGACAGGGGCTGAAGCTTTCTTT. It is translated as CASSLRTGAEAFF.

As DNA, the CDR3 is TGTGCCACCAGCAGAGGAGTAACAGGGAACTATGGCTACACCTTC. It specifies CATSRGVTGNYGYTF. The chain employs TRBV15 and TRBJ1-2, with D possibly matching TRBD1 (6 bases). The germline V gene has CDR1 LNHNV and CDR2 YYDKDF (reference sequence). V gave up 1 base and J gave up 2 bases, with 11 bases separating them. The CDR3 has 15 amino acids. The variable domain in full, completed from reference TRBV15 and TRBJ1-2, reads DAMVIQNPRYQVTQFGKPVTLSCSQTLNHNVMYWYQQKSSQAPKLLFHYYDKDFNNEADTPDNFQSRRPNTSFCFLDIRSPGLGDTAMYLCATSRGVTGNYGYTFGSGTRLTVV.

As concerns this clone: The same CDR3 arises from other DNA sequences in this sample as well. CDR3 in DNA: TGTGCCAGCAGCACGGGCACAGATACGCAGTATTTT. Translated: CASSTGTDTQYF. The V and J genes are TRBV5-6 and TRBJ2-3; unclear D gene. CDR1 SGHDT and CDR2 YYEEEE come from the germline V gene. The ends were cut back, 4 bases at V and 1 base at J, with 4 bases in the middle. The CDR3 sequence is 12 residues long.

This clone was seen a single time. V gene TRBV7-9 combines with J gene TRBJ1-1; the D is unclear. Germline CDR1 SEHNR, CDR2 FQNEAQ (reference sequence). The CDR3 is 13 residues long. The V gene lost 0 bases and the J gene lost 6 bases, with 8 bases spanning the gap. The CDR3 protein is CASSLAGRPEAFF. CDR3 sequence (DNA): TGTGCCAGCAGCTTAGCGGGAAGACCTGAAGCTTTCTTT.

This clone was detected ten times or more. The chain combines TRBV13 with TRBJ2-4; D might be TRBD1 (5 bases). Germline V gives CDR1 PRHDT, CDR2 FYEKMQ (reference sequence). The V end was cut by 5 bases, the J end by 1 base, with 18 bases between. This CDR3 has 17 residues. In DNA form, the CDR3 reads TGTGCCAGCAGCCCACCGCAGGGCAATAGGGCCAAAAACATTCAGTACTTC. Translating gives CASSPPQGNRAKNIQYF.

The chain joins TRBV19 to TRBJ2-1; 9 nucleotides align to TRBD1. Germline values: CDR1 LNHDA, CDR2 SQIVND (reference sequence). V lost 1 base and J lost 6; bases outside the gene matches: 4. The CDR3 extends over 15 amino acids. The DNA of the CDR3 is TGTGCCAGTAGTATAGTGGGGACAGGGTCCAATGAGCAGTTCTTC. This codes for CASSIVGTGSNEQFF.

The chain links TRBV27 to TRBJ1-2; 7 bases match TRBD1. Trimming at V came to 6 bases and at J to 1 base, leaving 14 bases not matched to a gene. This CDR3 region has 17 residues. CDR1 is MNHEY and CDR2 is SMNVEV in the germline V gene (reference sequence). CDR3 region: CASSQTPGQRHNYGYTF. The CDR3, as DNA: TGTGCCAGCAGCCAAACCCCGGGACAGCGACATAACTATGGCTACACCTTC.

To note about this clone: The sample has other DNA sequences that encode this CDR3 too. V is TRBV6-1 and J is TRBJ2-5; 8 bases are shared with TRBD1. The CDR3 consists of 15 residues. V dropped 4 bases and J dropped 0; count of bases not matched to a gene: 4. Per the germline V gene, CDR1 is MNHNS and CDR2 is SASEGT. In DNA, the CDR3 is TGTGCCAGCAGTGTTGTACAGGGGGACCAAGAGACCCAGTACTTC. The encoded protein is CASSVVQGDQETQYF.

The rearrangement links TRBV25-1 to TRBJ1-6; the D is unclear. The germline V gene has CDR1 MGHDK and CDR2 SYGVNS. Trimming removed 0 bases from V and 5 bases from J, with 11 bases in between. The CDR3 contains 16 residues. Here the CDR3 reads CASSEYGFSDNSPLHF. As DNA, the CDR3 is TGTGCCAGCAGTGAATATGGGTTCTCGGATAATTCACCCCTCCACTTT. Full variable domain (outside the CDR3, taken from reference TRBV25-1 and TRBJ1-6): EADIYQTPRYLVIGTGKKITLECSQTMGHDKMYWYQQDPGMELHLIHYSYGVNSTEKGDLSSESTVSRIRTEHFPLTLESARPSHTSQYLCASSEYGFSDNSPLHFGNGTRLTVT.

This clone has more than one count but fewer than ten. The chain joins TRBV23-1 to TRBJ2-4; 8 nucleotides align to TRBD1. TRBV23-1 is treated as an ORF (open reading frame) with a function not yet certain. The CDR3 contains 13 residues. V lost 7 bases and J lost 8; bases outside the gene matches: 7. CDR3 protein: CASIMTGVDIQYF. Written as DNA, the CDR3 is TGCGCCAGCATCATGACAGGGGTTGACATTCAGTACTTC.

This clone was detected only a few times. Within the sample, other DNA sequences also encode this same CDR3. The chain employs TRBV7-9 and TRBJ1-5, with D unresolved. The CDR3 loop spans 14 amino acids. Trimming took 1 base from V and 5 from J, leaving 9 bases between them. The germline CDR1 and CDR2 sequences are SEHNR and FQNEAQ (reference sequence). The CDR3 protein is CASSLGRQDQPQHF. CDR3 bases: TGTGCCAGCAGCTTAGGACGGCAAGATCAGCCCCAGCATTTT. Variable domain in full (rest from reference TRBV7-9 and TRBJ1-5): DTGVSQNPRHKITKRGQNVTFRCDPISEHNRLYWYRQTLGQGPEFLTYFQNEAQLEKSRLLSDRFSAERPKGSFSTLEIQRTEQGDSAMYLCASSLGRQDQPQHFGDGTRLSIL.

This chain links TRBV4-3 with TRBJ1-2; 8 nucleotides agree with TRBD1. Germline CDR1 is LGHNA and CDR2 is YSLEER. The CDR3 extends over 15 amino acids. The J segment lost 4 bases and the V segment lost 1 base, leaving 5 bases of the junction unmatched. Written as DNA, the CDR3 is TGCGCCAGCAGCCAAGGACAGGGGCCTGGCTATGGCTACACCTTC. Protein sequence: CASSQGQGPGYGYTF.

V is TRBV13 and J is TRBJ2-3, with D unresolved. Germline V gene sequence: CDR1 PRHDT, CDR2 FYEKMQ (reference sequence). The CDR3 is made up of 12 amino acids. V was cut by 6 bases and J by 6 bases, with 10 bases left in between. The CDR3 loop reads CASSRPPDTQYF. The CDR3 coding sequence is TGTGCCAGCAGTCGACCCCCGGATACGCAGTATTTT.

The chain combines TRBV4-2 with TRBJ1-4; possible D gene TRBD1, 6 bases. Germline-derived CDR1 and CDR2 are LGHNA and YNFKEQ. This CDR3 contains 15 residues. Trimming pared 0 bases from V and 10 bases from J, leaving 15 bases between. Here the CDR3 DNA reads TGTGCCAGCAGCCAAGATGAAGGGGGATCTGGAAAACTGTTTTTT. This translates into CASSQDEGGSGKLFF.

The J gene is TRBJ2-5, the V gene TRBV27; 13 bases line up with TRBD2. CDR3 size: 18 residues. Germline V gene data show CDR1 as MNHEY and CDR2 as SMNVEV (reference sequence). Germline trimming cut 5 bases from V and 5 bases from J; bases unmatched to any gene: 14. The CDR3 region is CASSLTSGGALGEETQYF. The CDR3 bases are TGTGCCAGCAGTCTAACTAGCGGGGGGGCGTTGGGTGAGGAGACCCAGTACTTC.

This chain uses TRBV28 with TRBJ1-1; 8 bases line up with TRBD1. Germline V CDR1 and CDR2: MDHEN, SYDVKM. V trimming: 2 bases; J trimming: 4 bases; junction bases outside the gene matches: 3. The CDR3 consists of 14 residues. The CDR3 DNA is TGTGCCAGCAGTTTAACAGGGGGTGCCACTGAAGCTTTCTTT. It specifies CASSLTGGATEAFF.

This clone was seen only a few times. The chain couples TRBV13 to TRBJ1-6; D is undetermined. Per germline, CDR1 PRHDT and CDR2 FYEKMQ (reference sequence). This CDR3 comprises 15 residues. V was shortened by 0 bases and J by 3 bases, with 6 bases between the two germline ends. Written as DNA, the CDR3 is TGTGCCAGCAGCTTAGGAGGAGACTATAATTCACCCCTCCACTTT. Translating it yields CASSLGGDYNSPLHF. Looking up the rest from reference TRBV13 and TRBJ1-6 gives the full variable domain: AAGVIQSPRHLIKEKRETATLKCYPIPRHDTVYWYQQGPGQDPQFLISFYEKMQSDKGSIPDRFSAQQFSDYHSELNMSSLELGDSALYFCASSLGGDYNSPLHFGNGTRLTVT.

This clone was detected only once. The chain carries TRBV7-6 and TRBJ1-1, with D maybe TRBD1 (6 bases). This CDR3 comprises 15 residues. The germline CDR1 and CDR2 sequences are SGHVS and FNYEAQ. Trimming left V 5 bases short and J 3 bases short, with 16 bases between. DNA for the CDR3: TGTGCCAGCAGCCCGGGTCAGGGGTCCTACACTGAAGCTTTCTTT. Its protein product is CASSPGQGSYTEAFF.

The rearrangement uses TRBV7-9 and TRBJ2-5; a possible D gene is TRBD2 (6 bases). Per germline, CDR1 SEHNR and CDR2 FQNEAQ (reference sequence). The CDR3 is 17 residues long. V was cut by 2 bases and J by 2 bases, with 18 bases left in between. The CDR3 nucleotides read TGTGCCAGCAGCTTATCCTCGGCGGGGCCTTCTCAAGAGACCCAGTACTTC. As protein: CASSLSSAGPSQETQYF.